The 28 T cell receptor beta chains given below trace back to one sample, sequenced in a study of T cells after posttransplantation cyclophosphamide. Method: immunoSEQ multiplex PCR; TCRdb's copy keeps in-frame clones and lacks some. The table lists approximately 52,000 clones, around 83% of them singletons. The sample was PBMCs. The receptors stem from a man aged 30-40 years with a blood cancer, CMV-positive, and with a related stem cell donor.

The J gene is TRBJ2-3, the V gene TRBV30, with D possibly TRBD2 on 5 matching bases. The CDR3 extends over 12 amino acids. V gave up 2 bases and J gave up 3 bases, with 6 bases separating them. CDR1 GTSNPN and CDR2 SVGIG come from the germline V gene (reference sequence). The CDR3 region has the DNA TGTGCCTGGAGTCCGGGGACAGATACGCAGTATTTT. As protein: CAWSPGTDTQYF. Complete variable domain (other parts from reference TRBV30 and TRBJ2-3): SQTIHQWPATLVQPVGSPLSLECTVEGTSNPNLYWYRQAAGRGLQLLFYSVGIGQISSEVPQNLSASRPQDRQFILSSKKLLLSDSGFYLCAWSPGTDTQYFGPGTRLTVL.

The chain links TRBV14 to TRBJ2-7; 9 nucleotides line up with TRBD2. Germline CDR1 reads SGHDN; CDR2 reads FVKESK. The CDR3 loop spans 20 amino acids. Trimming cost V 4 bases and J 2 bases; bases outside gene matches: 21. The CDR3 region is CASSPNNRLAANPYTYEQYF. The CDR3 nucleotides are TGTGCCAGCAGCCCTAATAACCGACTAGCGGCGAATCCTTACACCTACGAGCAGTACTTC.

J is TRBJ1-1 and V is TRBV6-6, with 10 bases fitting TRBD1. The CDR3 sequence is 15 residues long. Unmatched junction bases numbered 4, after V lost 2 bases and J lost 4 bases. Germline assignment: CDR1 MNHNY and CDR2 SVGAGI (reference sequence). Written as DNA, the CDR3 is TGTGCCAGCAGTTACGGACAGGGGGTTGGCACTGAAGCTTTCTTT. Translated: CASSYGQGVGTEAFF.

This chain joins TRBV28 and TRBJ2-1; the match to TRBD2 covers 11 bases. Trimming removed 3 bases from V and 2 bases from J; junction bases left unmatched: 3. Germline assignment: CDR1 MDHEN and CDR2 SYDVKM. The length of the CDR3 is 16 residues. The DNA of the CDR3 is TGTGCCAGCAGTTTGTTGGGACTAGCGGCCTACAATGAGCAGTTCTTC. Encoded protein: CASSLLGLAAYNEQFF.

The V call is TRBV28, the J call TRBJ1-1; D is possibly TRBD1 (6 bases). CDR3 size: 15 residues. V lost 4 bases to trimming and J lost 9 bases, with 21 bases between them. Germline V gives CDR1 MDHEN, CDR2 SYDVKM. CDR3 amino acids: CASSSSEGRGRQAFF. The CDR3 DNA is TGTGCCAGCAGTTCCTCCGAAGGCAGGGGACGTCAAGCTTTCTTT. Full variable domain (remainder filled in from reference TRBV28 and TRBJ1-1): DVKVTQSSRYLVKRTGEKVFLECVQDMDHENMFWYRQDPGLGLRLIYFSYDVKMKEKGDIPEGYSVSREKKERFSLILESASTNQTSMYLCASSSSEGRGRQAFFGQGTRLTVV.

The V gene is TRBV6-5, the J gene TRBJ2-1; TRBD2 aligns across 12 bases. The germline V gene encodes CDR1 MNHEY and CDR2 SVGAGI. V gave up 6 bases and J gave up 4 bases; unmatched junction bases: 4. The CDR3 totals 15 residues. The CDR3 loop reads CASSPGTSGYNEQFF. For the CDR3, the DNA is TGTGCCAGCAGCCCAGGGACTAGCGGGTACAATGAGCAGTTCTTC.

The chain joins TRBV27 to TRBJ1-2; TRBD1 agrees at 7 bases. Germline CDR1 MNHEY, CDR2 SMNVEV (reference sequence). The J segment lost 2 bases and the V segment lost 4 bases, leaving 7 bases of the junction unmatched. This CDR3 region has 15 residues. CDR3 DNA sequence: TGTGCCAGCAGTTCTCCGGACAGGCTGAACTATGGCTACACCTTC. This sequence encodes CASSSPDRLNYGYTF.

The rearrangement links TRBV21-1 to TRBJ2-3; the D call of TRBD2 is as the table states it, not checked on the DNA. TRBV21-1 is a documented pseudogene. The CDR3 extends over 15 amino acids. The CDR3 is CASSNLRPGTDTQYF. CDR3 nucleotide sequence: TGTGCCAGCAGCAACCTGAGGCCCGGCACAGATACGCAGTATTTT.

The CDR3 sequence is CAWSVWAPLGTEAFF. DNA of the CDR3: TGTGCCTGGAGTGTATGGGCACCGTTAGGCACTGAAGCTTTCTTT. This chain joins TRBV30 and TRBJ1-1, with D uncertain. V lost 0 bases and J lost 4, with 15 bases in between. The CDR3 contains 15 residues. Germline CDR1 is GTSNPN and CDR2 is SVGIG (reference sequence).

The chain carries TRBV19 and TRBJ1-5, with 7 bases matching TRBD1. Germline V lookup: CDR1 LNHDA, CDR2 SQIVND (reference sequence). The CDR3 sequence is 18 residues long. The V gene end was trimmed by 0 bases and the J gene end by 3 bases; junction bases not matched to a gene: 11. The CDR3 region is CASSIEEVFGQDNQPQHF. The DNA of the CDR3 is TGTGCCAGTAGTATAGAGGAGGTTTTTGGACAGGACAATCAGCCCCAGCATTTT.

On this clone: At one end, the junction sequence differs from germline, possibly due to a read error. CDR3: CASSLLGTDTQYF. CDR3 nucleotides: TGTGCCAGCAGCTTACTAGGCACGGATACGCAGTATTTT. The gene calls are TRBV7-6 and TRBJ2-3; D gene unclear. Germline V gene lookup returns CDR1 SGHVS and CDR2 FNYEAQ. CDR3 size: 13 residues. The full variable domain, its missing parts supplied by reference TRBV7-6 and TRBJ2-3, is GAGVSQSPRYKVTKRGQDVALRCDPISGHVSLYWYRQALGQGPEFLTYFNYEAQQDKSGLPNDRFSAERPEGSISTLTIQRTEQRDSAMYRCASSLLGTDTQYFGPGTRLTVL.

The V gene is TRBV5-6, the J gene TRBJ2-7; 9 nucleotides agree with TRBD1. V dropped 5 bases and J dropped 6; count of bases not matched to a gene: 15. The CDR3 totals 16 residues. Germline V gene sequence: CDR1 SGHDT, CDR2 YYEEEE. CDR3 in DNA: TGTGCCAGCAGGTCATATGGCGGGACAGGGAGGCGCGAGCAGTACTTC. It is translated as CASRSYGGTGRREQYF.

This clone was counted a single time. The CDR3 loop reads CASSYRDGNRLERYNEQFF. CDR3 nucleotide sequence: TGTGCCAGCAGCTATCGGGACGGGAATAGACTAGAAAGGTACAATGAGCAGTTCTTC. The V and J genes are TRBV9 and TRBJ2-1, with D perhaps TRBD2 (6 bases). V was trimmed by 4 bases and J by 4 bases, leaving 27 bases between them. Looked up from germline, CDR1 is SGDLS and CDR2 is YYNGEE. CDR3 length equals 19 residues.

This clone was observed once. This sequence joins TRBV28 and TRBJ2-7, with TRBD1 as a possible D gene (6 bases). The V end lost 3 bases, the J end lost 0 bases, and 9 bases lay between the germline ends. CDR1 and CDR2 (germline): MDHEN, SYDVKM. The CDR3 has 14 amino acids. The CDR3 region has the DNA TGTGCCAGCAGTTTCCGAGGGGGCTCCTACGAGCAGTACTTC. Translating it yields CASSFRGGSYEQYF.

The CDR3 protein is CASSTHGGEQYF. As DNA, the CDR3 is TGTGCCAGCAGCACCCACGGGGGCGAGCAGTACTTC. This chain links TRBV7-8 with TRBJ2-7, with D maybe TRBD2 (6 bases). Germline loops: CDR1 SGHVS, CDR2 FQNEAQ. The CDR3 sequence is 12 residues long. V lost 5 bases, J lost 6 bases, and 11 bases lay in between.

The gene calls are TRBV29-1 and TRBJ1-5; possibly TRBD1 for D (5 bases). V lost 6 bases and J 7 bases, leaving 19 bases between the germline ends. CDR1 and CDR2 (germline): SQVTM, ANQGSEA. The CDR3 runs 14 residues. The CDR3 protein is CSVRGSGGSQPQHF. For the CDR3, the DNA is TGCAGCGTGCGGGGTAGTGGGGGTTCCCAGCCCCAGCATTTT.

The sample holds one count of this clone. CDR3 in DNA: TGTGCCAGCAGTGAACAGGGGGCCCTCTACGAGCAGTACTTC. The encoded protein is CASSEQGALYEQYF. The J gene is TRBJ2-7, the V gene TRBV2; 8 positions agree with TRBD1. This CDR3 has 14 amino acids. The germline gives CDR1 SNHLY, CDR2 FYNNEI. The V and J ends lost 2 bases and 3 bases, in that order; junction bases with no gene match: 3.

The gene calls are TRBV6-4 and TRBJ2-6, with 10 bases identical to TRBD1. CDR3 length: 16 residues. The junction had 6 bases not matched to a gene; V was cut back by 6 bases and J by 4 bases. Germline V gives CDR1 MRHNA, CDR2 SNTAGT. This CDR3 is CASSPTGGRGANVLTF. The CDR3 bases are TGTGCCAGCAGCCCGACAGGGGGCAGGGGGGCCAACGTCCTGACTTTC.

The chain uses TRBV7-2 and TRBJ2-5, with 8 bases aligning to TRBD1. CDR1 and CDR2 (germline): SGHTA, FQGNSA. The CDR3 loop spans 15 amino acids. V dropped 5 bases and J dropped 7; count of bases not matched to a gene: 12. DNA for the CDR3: TGTGCCAGCAGCCCCCCCGGACAGGGTCCGGGGACCCAGTACTTC. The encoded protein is CASSPPGQGPGTQYF. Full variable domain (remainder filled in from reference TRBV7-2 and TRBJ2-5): GAGVSQSPSNKVTEKGKDVELRCDPISGHTALYWYRQSLGQGLEFLIYFQGNSAPDKSGLPSDRFSAERTGGSVSTLTIQRTQQEDSAVYLCASSPPGQGPGTQYFGPGTRLLVL.

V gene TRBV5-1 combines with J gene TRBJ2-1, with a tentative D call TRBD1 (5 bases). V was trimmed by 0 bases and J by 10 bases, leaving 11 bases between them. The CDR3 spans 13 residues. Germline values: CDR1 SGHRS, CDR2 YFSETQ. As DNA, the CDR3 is TGCGCCAGCAGCTTGGTAGGGGTAGGCGAGCAGTTCTTC. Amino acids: CASSLVGVGEQFF.

The CDR3 is CASSLGLAGGLNEQFF. The DNA for the CDR3 is TGTGCCAGCAGCTTAGGCTTAGCGGGAGGTCTCAATGAGCAGTTCTTC. J is TRBJ2-1 and V is TRBV11-3; 10 nucleotides align to TRBD2. The CDR3 totals 16 residues. The V gene end was trimmed by 1 base and the J gene end by 6 bases; junction bases not matched to a gene: 6. Germline assignment: CDR1 SGHNT and CDR2 YENEEA.

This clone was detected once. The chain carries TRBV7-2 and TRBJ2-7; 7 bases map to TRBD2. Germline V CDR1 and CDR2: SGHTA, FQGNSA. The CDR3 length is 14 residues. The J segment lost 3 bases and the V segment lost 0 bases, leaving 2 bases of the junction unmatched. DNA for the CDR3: TGTGCCAGCAGCTTAGCAGCTAGCGGCTACGAGCAGTACTTC. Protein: CASSLAASGYEQYF.

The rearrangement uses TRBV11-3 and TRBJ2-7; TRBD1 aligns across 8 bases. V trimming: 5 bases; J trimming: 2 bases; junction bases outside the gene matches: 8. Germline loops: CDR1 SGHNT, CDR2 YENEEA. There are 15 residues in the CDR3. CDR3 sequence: CASSGQGQPTYEQYF. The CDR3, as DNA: TGTGCCAGCAGCGGACAGGGACAGCCTACCTACGAGCAGTACTTC.

CDR3 protein: CSVPGQGGNTIYF. For the CDR3, the DNA is TGCAGCGTCCCGGGACAGGGTGGAAACACCATATATTTT. The chain carries TRBV29-1 and TRBJ1-3; 9 bases align to TRBD1. With 6 bases clipped from V and 3 bases from J, the junction kept 3 bases outside the gene matches. CDR1 and CDR2 (germline): SQVTM, ANQGSEA. This CDR3 contains 13 residues. The whole variable domain, filled in from reference TRBV29-1 and TRBJ1-3, reads SAVISQKPSRDICQRGTSLTIQCQVDSQVTMMFWYRQQPGQSLTLIATANQGSEATYESGFVIDKFPISRPNLTFSTLTVSNMSPEDSSIYLCSVPGQGGNTIYFGEGSWLTVV.

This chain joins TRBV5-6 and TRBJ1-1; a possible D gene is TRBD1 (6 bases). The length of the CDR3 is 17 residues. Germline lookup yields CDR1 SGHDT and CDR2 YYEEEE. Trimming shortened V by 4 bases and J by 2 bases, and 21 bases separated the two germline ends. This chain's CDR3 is CASSPLGQLKTNTEAFF. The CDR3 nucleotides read TGTGCCAGCAGCCCGTTAGGACAGCTGAAAACAAACACTGAAGCTTTCTTT.

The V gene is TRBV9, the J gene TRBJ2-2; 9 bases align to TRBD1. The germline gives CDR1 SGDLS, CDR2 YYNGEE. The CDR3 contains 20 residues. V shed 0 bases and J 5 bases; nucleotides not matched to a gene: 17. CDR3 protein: CASSVGPPLPGQGKTGELFF. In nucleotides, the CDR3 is TGTGCCAGCAGCGTAGGCCCGCCTCTTCCCGGACAGGGGAAAACCGGGGAGCTGTTTTTT.

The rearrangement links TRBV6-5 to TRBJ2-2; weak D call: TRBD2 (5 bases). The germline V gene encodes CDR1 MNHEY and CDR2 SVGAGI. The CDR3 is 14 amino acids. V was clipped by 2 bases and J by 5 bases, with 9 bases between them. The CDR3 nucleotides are TGTGCCAGCAGTTACCTGGGGAGAACCGGGGAGCTGTTTTTT. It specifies CASSYLGRTGELFF.

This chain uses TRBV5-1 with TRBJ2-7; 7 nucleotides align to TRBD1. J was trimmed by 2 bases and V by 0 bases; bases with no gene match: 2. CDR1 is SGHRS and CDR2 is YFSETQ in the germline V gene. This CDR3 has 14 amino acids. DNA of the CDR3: TGCGCCAGCAGCTTGGAGGGGGCCGCCTACGAGCAGTACTTC. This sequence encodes CASSLEGAAYEQYF.